These T cell receptor beta chains were read from a single sample in a study of PD-1 blockade in classical Hodgkin lymphoma. Method: immunoSEQ multiplex PCR; TCRdb's copy keeps in-frame clones and lacks some. The sample lists around 45,000 clones, around 76% seen once, with about 3% in the top ten. The sequences come from peripheral blood mononuclear cells (PBMCs), collected before the second cycle of nivolumab. The receptors shown here come from a human donor with classical Hodgkin lymphoma. The CDR3 runs from the conserved cysteine through the conserved F or W. The order of the fields is J gene, V gene, CDR3 protein.

TRBJ2-1 TRBV5-4 CASSLGEYEQFF
TRBJ2-7 TRBV4-1 CASSQGRSYEQYF
TRBJ1-4 TRBV19 CARKQVEPGQVEKLFF
TRBJ2-4 TRBV5-6 CASSRLSRLAKNIQYF
TRBJ1-1 TRBV6-4 CASSDYQGAEAFF
TRBJ2-1 TRBV2 CASSGRLGNSYNEQFF
TRBJ2-3 TRBV2 CASSGVTDTQYF
TRBJ2-2 TRBV9 CASSEPPGGAEGELFF
TRBJ1-4 TRBV27 CASSAPGTGGEKLFF
TRBJ2-3 TRBV28 CASSFVDTQYF
TRBJ2-7 TRBV5-6 CASSLEGVYEQYF
TRBJ2-3 TRBV7-3 CASSLGVDTQYF
TRBJ2-1 TRBV9 CASSASGTYNEQFF
TRBJ1-1 TRBV29-1 CSVYGGMNTEAFF
TRBJ2-2 TRBV2 CASTPVVVGSNTGELFF
TRBJ2-2 TRBV11-2 CASSLSGELFF
TRBJ1-2 TRBV6-6 CASSYSDRITVYGYTF
TRBJ2-7 TRBV7-9 CASSAGHIYEQYF
TRBJ1-1 TRBV5-6 CASSSWEKGRQGSTEAFF
TRBJ1-1 TRBV19 CASSTGLRTEAFF
TRBJ2-2 TRBV2 CASSEDWAESNTGELFF
TRBJ1-2 TRBV7-9 CASSQGSTF
TRBJ2-7 TRBV27 CASSLLTSGRVNEQYF
TRBJ2-1 TRBV19 CASSIGVRVSGDEQFF
TRBJ2-5 TRBV7-9 CASSPMRSSQETQYF
TRBJ2-1 TRBV19 CASSTGGGYNEQFF
TRBJ2-3 TRBV11-2 CASSLGGSSTDTQYF
TRBJ2-3 TRBV11-3 CASSLGQGVRTDTQYF
TRBJ2-5 TRBV7-3 CASSLIGGAGETQYF
TRBJ2-2 TRBV5-1 CASTSGTTNTGELFF
TRBJ2-3 TRBV27 CASSLYDTQYF
TRBJ2-7 TRBV29-1 CSVERRTGGYEQYF
TRBJ2-3 TRBV19 CASSIGAGAGTQYF
TRBJ2-7 TRBV5-1 CASSFTGSGEQYF
TRBJ2-5 TRBV4-3 CASSQDRSPVQTQYF
TRBJ2-1 TRBV11-2 CASLSGTYNEQFF
TRBJ1-6 TRBV30 CAWSPRLGREKSPLHF
TRBJ1-5 TRBV4-3 CASSQDFSSNQPQHF
TRBJ2-4 TRBV9 CASSEGHPNIQYF
TRBJ2-7 TRBV2 CATGSARLPSYEQYF
TRBJ2-7 TRBV11-2 CASSSTHPYEQYF
TRBJ1-2 TRBV19 CASTMGWGYGYTF
TRBJ2-7 TRBV5-4 CASSLVGGMEYEQYF
TRBJ2-1 TRBV6-5 CASSYGDTDNEQFF